A single sample gave rise to the 12 T cell receptor beta chains below, sequenced in a study of CD8 T cells in ankylosing spondylitis. Study-level results: Characteristic, it appeared, of ankylosing spondylitis blood was a TCR beta motif of eight highly homologous variants.

MiXCR, applied by TCRdb to the 5' RACE reads, yields one record per CDR3 protein. The sample records more than 300,000 distinct CDR3 sequences, roughly 8% being singletons. These receptors have no identified antigens. Specimen: blood, either unsorted or a sorted T cell fraction (not recorded which). Receptors originate from a male donor with ankylosing spondylitis.

This clonotype showed up just a few times. The chain carries TRBV7-9 and TRBJ2-1, with TRBD2 matching 11 bases. CDR1 is SEHNR, CDR2 FQNEAQ, per germline (reference sequence). The CDR3 totals 16 residues. Trimming cost V 5 bases and J 8 bases; bases outside gene matches: 11. CDR3 in DNA: TGTGCCAGCAGCCCCCGAATAGCGGGAGGGCCCCATGAGCAGTTCTTC. This encodes CASSPRIAGGPHEQFF.

This clonotype was counted a few times. The chain couples TRBV4-3 to TRBJ2-3; no firm D call. With 3 bases removed from V and 4 bases from J, the gap between germline ends came to 2 bases. The germline V gene encodes CDR1 LGHNA and CDR2 YSLEER. The CDR3 contains 11 residues. The CDR3 protein is CASSHSDTQYF. In DNA, the CDR3 is TGCGCCAGCAGCCACTCAGATACGCAGTATTTT.

The genes are TRBV6-5 and TRBJ2-7; unclear D gene. V dropped 0 bases and J dropped 6 bases, with 12 bases sitting between them. CDR1 is MNHEY, CDR2 SVGAGI, per germline. The CDR3 contains 14 residues. As DNA, the CDR3 is TGTGCCAGCAGTTACTCGAGATCCGCTACCGAGCAGTACTTC. It yields the protein CASSYSRSATEQYF.

The DNA of the CDR3 is TGTGCCAGCAGATATATGGGGCCGGGGGCCGGGGAGCTGTTTTTT. This gives the protein CASRYMGPGAGELFF. The chain uses TRBV7-8 and TRBJ2-2, with D perhaps matching TRBD2 (6 bases). Germline CDR1 is SGHVS and CDR2 is FQNEAQ. Between the trimmed V and J ends, which lost 6 bases and 6 bases, there was a span of 17 bases. There are 15 residues in the CDR3.

This clonotype has a count of ten or more. J is TRBJ2-7 and V is TRBV20-1, with a possible D match to TRBD1 (5 bases). Per germline, CDR1 DFQATT and CDR2 SNEGSKA (reference sequence). CDR3 length: 13 amino acids. Trimming left V 2 bases short and J 2 bases short, with 10 bases between. The CDR3 region has the DNA TGCAGTGCTAGACTGGACATACCCTACGAGCAGTACTTC. Translated, it gives CSARLDIPYEQYF.

This clonotype was seen more than once but under ten times. V and J are TRBV11-1 and TRBJ1-1; 8 nucleotides match TRBD1. The CDR3 is made up of 21 amino acids. Germline V CDR1 and CDR2: SGHAT, FQDESV (reference sequence). J gave up 5 bases and V 1 base, and 24 bases lay outside the gene matches. The CDR3 reads CASSLVLGQAISHNRWTEAFF. CDR3 in DNA: TGTGCCAGCAGCTTAGTCTTGGGACAGGCGATTTCCCATAACCGCTGGACTGAAGCTTTCTTT.

This clonotype turned up a few times. This chain joins TRBV5-1 and TRBJ1-1; TRBD1 agrees at 9 bases. Germline V CDR1 and CDR2: SGHRS, YFSETQ. J gave up 0 bases and V 4 bases, and 7 bases lay outside the gene matches. The CDR3 runs 16 residues. The CDR3 spells CASSPGQGSMNTEAFF. The CDR3 DNA reads TGCGCCAGCAGCCCGGGACAGGGCTCTATGAACACTGAAGCTTTCTTT.

This clonotype was observed at least ten times. The gene calls are TRBV6-5 and TRBJ2-3; D gene uncertain. The V gene's germline CDR1 is MNHEY and CDR2 SVGAGI. The V and J ends lost 0 bases and 8 bases respectively, with 6 bases between them. This CDR3 has 12 amino acids. CDR3 DNA sequence: TGTGCCAGCAGTTACTCTGTGGGTACGCAGTATTTT. It is translated as CASSYSVGTQYF.

This clonotype was recorded many times. The chain links TRBV29-1 to TRBJ2-3; no firm D call. Germline CDR1 reads SQVTM; CDR2 reads ANQGSEA. V gave up 3 bases and J gave up 9 bases, with 10 bases separating them. The CDR3 covers 11 residues. In DNA form, the CDR3 reads TGCAGCGTTGACCCGATGGGAACGCAGTATTTT. Translating it yields CSVDPMGTQYF.

This clonotype was found once. The V and J genes are TRBV2 and TRBJ2-7; 11 bases are a match to TRBD1. This CDR3 comprises 17 residues. J gave up 5 bases and V 2 bases, and 11 bases lay outside the gene matches. Germline lookup yields CDR1 SNHLY and CDR2 FYNNEI. CDR3 DNA: TGTGCCAGCAGTGAACGAAGGACAGGGGGCGGTAAGCACGAGCAGTACTTC. It codes for CASSERRTGGGKHEQYF.

There are a few counts of this clonotype. V is TRBV20-1 and J is TRBJ1-5; possible D gene TRBD1, 5 bases. The length of the CDR3 is 16 residues. Germline V lookup: CDR1 DFQATT, CDR2 SNEGSKA (reference sequence). V was shortened by 2 bases and J by 6 bases, with 20 bases between the two germline ends. The CDR3 is CSARPTQRDLSQPQHF. The CDR3 coding sequence is TGCAGTGCTAGACCGACACAGCGGGACTTAAGTCAGCCCCAGCATTTT.

This sequence joins TRBV5-1 and TRBJ2-6; D not certain. CDR3 size: 16 residues. Germline CDR1 SGHRS, CDR2 YFSETQ. V was trimmed by 0 bases and J by 2 bases, leaving 9 bases between them. The CDR3 DNA reads TGCGCCAGCAGCTTGGTTCAGCAAACTGGGGCCAACGTCCTGACTTTC. Its protein product is CASSLVQQTGANVLTF. The complete variable domain, with remaining parts taken from reference TRBV5-1 and TRBJ2-6, reads KAGVTQTPRYLIKTRGQQVTLSCSPISGHRSVSWYQQTPGQGLQFLFEYFSETQRNKGNFPGRFSGRQFSNSRSEMNVSTLELGDSALYLCASSLVQQTGANVLTFGAGSRLTVL.